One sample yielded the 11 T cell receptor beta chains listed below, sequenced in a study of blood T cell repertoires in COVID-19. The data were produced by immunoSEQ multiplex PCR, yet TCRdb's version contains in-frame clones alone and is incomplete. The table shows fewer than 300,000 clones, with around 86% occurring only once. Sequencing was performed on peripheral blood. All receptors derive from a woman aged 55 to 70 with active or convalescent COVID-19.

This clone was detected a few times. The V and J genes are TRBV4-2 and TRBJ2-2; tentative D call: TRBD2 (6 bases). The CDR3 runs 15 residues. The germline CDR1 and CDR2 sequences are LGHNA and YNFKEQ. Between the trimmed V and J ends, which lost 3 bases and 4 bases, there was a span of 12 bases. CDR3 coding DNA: TGTGCCAGCAGCCAGGCGGCTAGCGTCACCGGGGAGCTGTTTTTT. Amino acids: CASSQAASVTGELFF.

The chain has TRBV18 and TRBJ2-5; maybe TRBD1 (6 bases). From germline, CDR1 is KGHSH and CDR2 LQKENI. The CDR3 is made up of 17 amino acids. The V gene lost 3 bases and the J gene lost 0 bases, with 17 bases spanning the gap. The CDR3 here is CASSPPGARGNQETQYF. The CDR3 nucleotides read TGTGCCAGCTCACCCCCCGGTGCTAGGGGGAACCAAGAGACCCAGTACTTC.

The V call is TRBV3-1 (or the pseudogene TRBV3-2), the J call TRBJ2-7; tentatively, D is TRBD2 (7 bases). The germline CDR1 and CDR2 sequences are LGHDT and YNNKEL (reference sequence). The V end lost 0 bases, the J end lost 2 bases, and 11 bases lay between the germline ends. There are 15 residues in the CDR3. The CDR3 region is CASSQEPGGPYEQYF. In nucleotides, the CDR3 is TGTGCCAGCAGCCAAGAACCGGGGGGCCCCTACGAGCAGTACTTC.

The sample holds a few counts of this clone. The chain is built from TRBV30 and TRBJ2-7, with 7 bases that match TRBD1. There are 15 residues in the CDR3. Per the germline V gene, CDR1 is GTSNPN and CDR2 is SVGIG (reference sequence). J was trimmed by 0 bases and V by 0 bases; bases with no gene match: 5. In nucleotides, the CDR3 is TGTGCCTGGAGTGTTGGGACAGACGGCTCCTACGAGCAGTACTTC. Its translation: CAWSVGTDGSYEQYF.

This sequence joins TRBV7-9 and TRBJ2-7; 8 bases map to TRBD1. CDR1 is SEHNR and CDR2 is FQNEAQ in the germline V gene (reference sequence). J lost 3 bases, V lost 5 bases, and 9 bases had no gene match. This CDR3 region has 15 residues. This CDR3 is CASSGYRGSVYEQYF. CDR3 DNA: TGTGCCAGCAGCGGGTACAGGGGGTCGGTCTACGAGCAGTACTTC.

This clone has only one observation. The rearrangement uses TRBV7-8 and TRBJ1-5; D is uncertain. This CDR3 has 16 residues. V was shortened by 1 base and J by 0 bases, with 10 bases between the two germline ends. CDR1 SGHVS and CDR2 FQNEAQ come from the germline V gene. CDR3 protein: CASSLGSGSSNQPQHF. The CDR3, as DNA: TGTGCCAGCAGCTTAGGTAGCGGGTCTAGCAATCAGCCCCAGCATTTT.

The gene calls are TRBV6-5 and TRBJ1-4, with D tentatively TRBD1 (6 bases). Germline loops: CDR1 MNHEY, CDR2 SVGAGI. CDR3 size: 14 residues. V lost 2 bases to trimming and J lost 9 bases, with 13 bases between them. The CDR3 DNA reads TGTGCCAGCAGTTACGACAGGTCCGGAAAAAAACTGTTTTTT. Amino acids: CASSYDRSGKKLFF.

CDR3 bases: TGTGCCAGCAGCCCCTTAATTGGGGAGCTGTTTTTT. Translating it yields CASSPLIGELFF. J is TRBJ2-2 and V is TRBV11-2; no clear D. CDR1 is SGHAT and CDR2 is FQNNGV in the germline V gene. V lost 5 bases to trimming and J lost 8 bases, with 9 bases between them. This CDR3 has 12 amino acids.

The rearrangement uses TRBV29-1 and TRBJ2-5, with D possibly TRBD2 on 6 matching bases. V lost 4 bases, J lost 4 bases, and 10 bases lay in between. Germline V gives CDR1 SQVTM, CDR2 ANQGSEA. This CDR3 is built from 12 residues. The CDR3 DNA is TGCAGCGTTGTAGGCGGGGCAGAGACCCAGTACTTC. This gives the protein CSVVGGAETQYF.

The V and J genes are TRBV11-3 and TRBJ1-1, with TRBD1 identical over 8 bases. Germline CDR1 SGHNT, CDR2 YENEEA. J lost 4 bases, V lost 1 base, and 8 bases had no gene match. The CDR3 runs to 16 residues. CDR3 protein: CASSLAPGQGSTEAFF. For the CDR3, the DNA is TGTGCCAGCAGCTTAGCCCCCGGACAGGGTAGCACTGAAGCTTTCTTT.

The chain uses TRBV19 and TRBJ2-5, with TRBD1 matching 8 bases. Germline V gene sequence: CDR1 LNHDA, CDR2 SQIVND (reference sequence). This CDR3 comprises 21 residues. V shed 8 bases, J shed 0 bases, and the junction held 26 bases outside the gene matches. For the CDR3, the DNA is TGTGCCAGTCTCCCAAGGGCCCCTACGGGACAGGCTGTGCTGTACCAAGAGACCCAGTACTTC. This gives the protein CASLPRAPTGQAVLYQETQYF.